The 21 T cell receptor beta chains reported below all come from one sample, sequenced in a study of T cells in localized non-small cell lung cancer. Clones were sequenced by immunoSEQ multiplex PCR, and TCRdb holds only the in-frame ones, with some missing. The profile covers about 31,000 clones, with approximately 88% appearing a single time and around 4.2% taken by the ten largest. The source was peripheral blood mononuclear cells, collected before any cancer treatment. Receptors were obtained from a woman aged 35 to 70 with stage III lung adenocarcinoma.

V gene TRBV25-1 combines with J gene TRBJ2-7, with D perhaps TRBD1 (6 bases). Trimming took 9 bases from V and 3 from J, leaving 21 bases between them. Germline lookup yields CDR1 MGHDK and CDR2 SYGVNS. The CDR3 runs 15 residues. The CDR3 spells CASSLPGQPLYEQYF. The CDR3 DNA reads as TGTGCCAGTAGCCTTCCGGGACAACCTCTCTACGAGCAGTACTTC.

The gene calls are TRBV10-3 and TRBJ2-5, with D perhaps matching TRBD1 or TRBD2 (5 bases each). Looked up from germline, CDR1 is ENHRY and CDR2 is SYGVKD. The V and J ends lost 2 bases and 1 base respectively, with 17 bases between them. CDR3 size: 17 residues. The CDR3 DNA is TGTGCCATCAGTGAGGTCCTAGCAGGGAGTTCCCAAGAGACCCAGTACTTC. Encoded protein: CAISEVLAGSSQETQYF.

This chain joins TRBV11-3 and TRBJ2-1; 10 bases are a match to TRBD2. V dropped 0 bases and J dropped 8; count of bases not matched to a gene: 13. CDR1 is SGHNT, CDR2 YENEEA, per germline. The CDR3 covers 18 residues. In DNA, the CDR3 is TGTGCCAGCAGCTTAGATTACGGCGGGTCTAGCGGGAGCGATGAGCAGTTCTTC. Translation gives CASSLDYGGSSGSDEQFF.

The count of this clone is one. The gene calls are TRBV6-6 and TRBJ2-7, with TRBD1 as a possible D gene (5 bases). Germline loops: CDR1 MNHNY, CDR2 SVGAGI (reference sequence). This CDR3 is 14 amino acids long. Trimming removed 5 bases at V and 2 bases at J, with 13 bases between. The CDR3 sequence: CASSLTGDTYEQYF. CDR3 DNA sequence: TGTGCCAGCAGTCTTACAGGCGACACCTACGAGCAGTACTTC.

The chain recombines TRBV6-1 with TRBJ1-4, with 7 bases fitting TRBD1. V shed 1 base, J shed 4 bases, and the junction held 9 bases outside the gene matches. Germline V CDR1 and CDR2: MNHNS, SASEGT. The CDR3 runs to 17 residues. CDR3 bases: TGTGCCAGCAGTGAAGGAGGAGGGGGCGCCGGTAATGAAAAACTGTTTTTT. Amino acid sequence: CASSEGGGGAGNEKLFF.

The rearrangement joins TRBV18 to TRBJ1-5; 7 positions agree with TRBD1. The CDR3 is 16 amino acids. V was pared by 2 bases and J by 2 bases, with 6 bases of the junction left unmatched. The germline gives CDR1 KGHSH, CDR2 LQKENI. The CDR3 DNA reads TGTGCCAGCTCACCAGGACAGGCGCAAGGCAATCAGCCCCAGCATTTT. The encoded protein is CASSPGQAQGNQPQHF.

Comment on this clone: A junction end diverges from the germline sequence, so it may reflect a read error. The same CDR3 arises from other DNA sequences in this sample as well. The chain has TRBV2 and TRBJ1-1; D not certain. The CDR3 is made up of 13 amino acids. In germline, CDR1 is SNHLY, CDR2 FYNNEI. CDR3 in DNA: TGCGCCAGCAGTGTCCAGCCGAACACTGAAGCTTTCTTT. It specifies CASSVQPNTEAFF.

V usage is TRBV27 and J usage is TRBJ1-5; possible D gene TRBD1, 5 bases. V gave up 2 bases and J gave up 2 bases, with 7 bases separating them. CDR1 and CDR2 from the germline V gene are MNHEY and SMNVEV (reference sequence). The CDR3 is 14 residues long. CDR3 loop: CASSLVGGNQPQHF. The CDR3 region has the DNA TGTGCCAGCAGTTTAGTGGGGGGCAATCAGCCCCAGCATTTT.

The J gene is TRBJ1-3, the V gene TRBV19; D is possibly TRBD1 (5 bases). Trimming pared 7 bases from V and 0 bases from J, leaving 10 bases between. Germline CDR1 reads LNHDA; CDR2 reads SQIVND (reference sequence). This CDR3 comprises 14 residues. The CDR3 region is CASTRDSSGNTIYF. Written as DNA, the CDR3 is TGTGCCAGTACCCGAGACAGCTCTGGAAACACCATATATTTT.

The J gene is TRBJ2-7, the V gene TRBV28; tentative D call: TRBD2 (6 bases). Germline CDR1 reads MDHEN; CDR2 reads SYDVKM. The CDR3 length is 13 residues. V lost 3 bases to trimming and J lost 1 base, with 7 bases between them. DNA for the CDR3: TGTGCCAGCAGTTTCCGGGGGTCCTACGAGCAGTACTTC. Translation: CASSFRGSYEQYF.

V gene TRBV5-1 combines with J gene TRBJ2-4; perhaps TRBD1 as D (5 bases). With 0 bases removed from V and 1 base from J, the gap between germline ends came to 11 bases. The CDR3 is 16 residues long. CDR1 SGHRS and CDR2 YFSETQ come from the germline V gene. Here the CDR3 reads CASSLEGSLAKNIQYF. The CDR3 region has the DNA TGCGCCAGCAGCTTGGAGGGGTCTCTGGCCAAAAACATTCAGTACTTC.

The CDR3 nucleotides read TGTGCCAGCAGTTACACTAGCGGGACTGGGGAGACCCAGTACTTC. This encodes CASSYTSGTGETQYF. This rearrangement joins TRBV6-5 to TRBJ2-5; 10 bases match TRBD2. Germline V lookup: CDR1 MNHEY, CDR2 SVGAGI. Germline trimming cut 2 bases from V and 5 bases from J; bases unmatched to any gene: 5. The CDR3 loop spans 15 amino acids.

This chain uses TRBV6-5 with TRBJ1-1; possible D gene TRBD1, 5 bases. The germline V gene has CDR1 MNHEY and CDR2 SVGAGI. Trimming left V 8 bases short and J 1 base short, with 14 bases between. This CDR3 region has 14 residues. In DNA form, the CDR3 reads TGTGCCAGCTGCGGGACTTGGGGGAACACTGAAGCTTTCTTT. Protein sequence: CASCGTWGNTEAFF.

The rearrangement joins TRBV28 to TRBJ1-2; D might be TRBD1 (5 bases). CDR1 and CDR2 from the germline V gene are MDHEN and SYDVKM. This CDR3 contains 14 residues. V gave up 2 bases and J gave up 4 bases, with 11 bases separating them. Here the CDR3 DNA reads TGTGCCAGCAGTTTAGGCAGGGTAGGCTATGGCTACACCTTC. Amino acids: CASSLGRVGYGYTF.

The chain recombines TRBV29-1 with TRBJ1-1; 7 nucleotides agree with TRBD1. The CDR3 is 14 residues long. V gave up 3 bases and J gave up 7 bases; unmatched junction bases: 11. Germline assignment: CDR1 SQVTM and CDR2 ANQGSEA. CDR3 protein: CSVEGSRGTFEAFF. The CDR3 region has the DNA TGCAGCGTTGAGGGAAGCAGGGGGACGTTTGAAGCTTTCTTT.

The genes are TRBV28 and TRBJ2-1; 9 nucleotides agree with TRBD2. The CDR3 loop spans 17 amino acids. Germline-derived CDR1 and CDR2 are MDHEN and SYDVKM. The trim removed 5 bases at V and 4 bases at J, leaving 12 bases unmatched. CDR3 sequence reads: CASSLPESGRTYNEQFF. The CDR3, as DNA: TGTGCCAGCAGTCTCCCCGAGAGCGGGAGGACTTACAATGAGCAGTTCTTC.

V usage is TRBV11-1 and J usage is TRBJ2-1, with TRBD2 matching 10 bases. The V segment lost 3 bases and the J segment 4 bases; nucleotides outside the gene matches: 6. The CDR3 runs to 16 residues. Germline lookup yields CDR1 SGHAT and CDR2 FQDESV (reference sequence). This chain's CDR3 is CASSFRTSGGYNEQFF. CDR3 nucleotides: TGTGCCAGCAGCTTCCGGACTAGCGGTGGTTACAATGAGCAGTTCTTC.

This sequence joins TRBV9 and TRBJ1-2; a possible D gene is TRBD1 (5 bases). CDR3 size: 12 residues. V was clipped by 0 bases and J by 6 bases, with 6 bases between them. Germline V CDR1 and CDR2: SGDLS, YYNGEE. CDR3 protein: CASSVGGDGYTF. The CDR3 DNA sequence: TGTGCCAGCAGCGTAGGAGGGGATGGCTACACCTTC.

CDR3 in amino acids: CASSFAGTRNEQFF. CDR3 sequence (DNA): TGCGCCAGCAGCTTTGCAGGGACCCGCAATGAGCAGTTCTTC. The chain combines TRBV5-1 with TRBJ2-1; D may match TRBD1 or TRBD2 (5 bases each). Per the germline V gene, CDR1 is SGHRS and CDR2 is YFSETQ. V was cut by 2 bases and J by 6 bases, with 12 bases left in between. The CDR3 extends over 14 amino acids. The entire variable domain, with the rest obtained from reference TRBV5-1 and TRBJ2-1, is as follows: KAGVTQTPRYLIKTRGQQVTLSCSPISGHRSVSWYQQTPGQGLQFLFEYFSETQRNKGNFPGRFSGRQFSNSRSEMNVSTLELGDSALYLCASSFAGTRNEQFFGPGTRLTVL.

The V call is TRBV7-2, the J call TRBJ2-7; TRBD2 is a possible D gene (7 bases). Germline V gene data show CDR1 as SGHTA and CDR2 as FQGNSA. The length of the CDR3 is 18 residues. Trimming left V 2 bases short and J 3 bases short, with 23 bases between. In DNA form, the CDR3 reads TGTGCCAGCAGCTTAAGCATATCGGGGGGCCAGATTAACTACGAGCAGTACTTC. This encodes CASSLSISGGQINYEQYF.

The chain recombines TRBV5-5 with TRBJ2-1; 9 bases are a match to TRBD1. CDR1 and CDR2 (germline): SGHKS, YYEKEE (reference sequence). The CDR3 consists of 15 residues. V dropped 4 bases and J dropped 0; count of bases not matched to a gene: 2. CDR3 sequence (DNA): TGTGCCAGCAGCGACAGGGGGGACTCCTACAATGAGCAGTTCTTC. Its translation is CASSDRGDSYNEQFF.